The next 21 T cell receptor beta chains were all read from a single sample in a study of T cell repertoires in cytomegalovirus infection. These receptors are not linked to any known antigen. In TCRdb, the reads were re-called with MiXCR into one record per CDR3 protein. The data show approximately 110,000 distinct CDR3 sequences, about 31% seen once. The material sequenced was CD8+ T cells from cultured PBMCs, taken from culture after CMV antigen stimulation. The receptors come from a human donor in good health (CMV status not recorded). Some clones in this sample may be carry-over from other donors' samples.

The chain is built from TRBV5-6 and TRBJ1-2; maybe TRBD1 (6 bases). In germline, CDR1 is SGHDT, CDR2 YYEEEE. Trimming removed 5 bases from V and 1 base from J, with 24 bases in between. This CDR3 is built from 18 residues. CDR3 loop: CASRSSYSVDRRNYGYTF. In DNA form, the CDR3 reads TGTGCCAGCAGGTCTTCCTATTCCGTTGACAGGCGTAACTATGGCTACACCTTC.

This clonotype was observed a few times. This chain joins TRBV19 and TRBJ1-2; 12 bases align to TRBD1. CDR3 length: 17 amino acids. Per germline, CDR1 LNHDA and CDR2 SQIVND (reference sequence). V lost 6 bases and J lost 5; bases outside the gene matches: 13. The CDR3 nucleotides read TGTGCCAGTAGCGTCAACACTCCGGGACAGGGGGCGTATGGCTACACCTTC. It specifies CASSVNTPGQGAYGYTF.

V usage is TRBV29-1 and J usage is TRBJ1-1; D uncertain. Trimming cost V 8 bases and J 3 bases, with 16 bases left between them. The germline V gene has CDR1 SQVTM and CDR2 ANQGSEA. This CDR3 spans 13 amino acids. CDR3 in amino acids: CSPLFPGYTEAFF. The CDR3 nucleotides read TGCAGCCCGTTGTTCCCGGGATACACTGAAGCTTTCTTT.

This clonotype was observed a few times. This chain joins TRBV20-1 and TRBJ1-6; D gene ambiguous. CDR3 length equals 14 residues. The germline gives CDR1 DFQATT, CDR2 SNEGSKA (reference sequence). Trimming left V 0 bases short and J 9 bases short, with 12 bases between. CDR3 loop: CSARDGNMGSPLHF. The CDR3 region has the DNA TGCAGTGCTAGAGATGGGAATATGGGTTCACCCCTCCACTTT.

The table lists this clonotype with a few counts. The chain couples TRBV19 to TRBJ2-1; D tentatively fits TRBD1 or TRBD2 (5 bases each). V lost 4 bases to trimming and J lost 6 bases, with 7 bases between them. The germline V gene encodes CDR1 LNHDA and CDR2 SQIVND (reference sequence). The CDR3 consists of 12 residues. In DNA form, the CDR3 reads TGTGCCAGTAGTACGAGGGGCAATGAGCAGTTCTTC. Its translation is CASSTRGNEQFF.

This clonotype was recorded many times. The chain has TRBV27 and TRBJ2-5; D is unresolved. Trimming shortened V by 5 bases and J by 2 bases, and 9 bases separated the two germline ends. Germline loops: CDR1 MNHEY, CDR2 SMNVEV (reference sequence). The CDR3 covers 13 residues. CDR3 protein: CASSRVVQETQYF. CDR3 nucleotides: TGTGCCAGCAGTCGGGTTGTGCAAGAGACCCAGTACTTC.

The CDR3 nucleotides read TGTGCCAGCAGTGAAGCGGGGACAGGGGTTGAAGAAAAACTGTTTTTT. Protein sequence: CASSEAGTGVEEKLFF. The chain has TRBV6-1 and TRBJ1-4; 10 nucleotides line up with TRBD1. Germline values: CDR1 MNHNS, CDR2 SASEGT. J lost 8 bases, V lost 0 bases, and 6 bases had no gene match. The CDR3 has 16 residues.

V usage is TRBV2 and J usage is TRBJ2-7; D is unresolved. The V end lost 0 bases, the J end lost 1 base, and 4 bases lay between the germline ends. The CDR3 has 13 residues. The germline V gene encodes CDR1 SNHLY and CDR2 FYNNEI. CDR3 sequence: CASSEALSYEQYF. The CDR3 DNA reads TGTGCCAGCAGTGAAGCCTTATCCTACGAGCAGTACTTC.

This clonotype was detected only a few times. This rearrangement joins TRBV19 to TRBJ1-1; no firm D call. CDR3 size: 12 residues. Trimming shortened V by 8 bases and J by 1 base, and 8 bases separated the two germline ends. In germline, CDR1 is LNHDA, CDR2 SQIVND (reference sequence). DNA of the CDR3: TGTGCCAGTCTGGACGGGAACACTGAAGCTTTCTTT. Its protein product is CASLDGNTEAFF. Full variable domain (remainder filled in from reference TRBV19 and TRBJ1-1): DGGITQSPKYLFRKEGQNVTLSCEQNLNHDAMYWYRQDPGQGLRLIYYSQIVNDFQKGDIAEGYSVSREKKESFPLTVTSAQKNPTAFYLCASLDGNTEAFFGQGTRLTVV.

This clonotype showed up many times. V is TRBV7-2 and J is TRBJ2-7, with 9 bases aligning to TRBD2. The V gene end was trimmed by 4 bases and the J gene end by 1 base; junction bases not matched to a gene: 14. This CDR3 contains 18 residues. Germline-derived CDR1 and CDR2 are SGHTA and FQGNSA. The CDR3 loop reads CASSYAVSGGDWSYEQYF. The CDR3 DNA is TGTGCCAGCAGCTATGCAGTTAGCGGGGGAGATTGGTCCTACGAGCAGTACTTC.

The chain joins TRBV10-3 to TRBJ1-2; tentatively, D is TRBD1 (6 bases). This CDR3 spans 14 amino acids. The V end lost 6 bases, the J end lost 1 base, and 12 bases lay between the germline ends. Germline values: CDR1 ENHRY, CDR2 SYGVKD. CDR3 loop: CAIRGDRSNYGYTF. DNA of the CDR3: TGTGCCATCAGGGGAGACAGGAGTAACTATGGCTACACCTTC.

This clonotype was counted a few times. Written as DNA, the CDR3 is TGTGCCAGCAGCCGGGACAGGAAGCCTTACGAGCAGTACTTC. Protein sequence: CASSRDRKPYEQYF. The chain carries TRBV7-4 and TRBJ2-7, with 8 bases lining up with TRBD1. V shed 5 bases and J 4 bases; nucleotides not matched to a gene: 7. The V gene's germline CDR1 is SGHVT and CDR2 SQSDAQ. CDR3 size: 14 residues.

V and J are TRBV6-5 and TRBJ2-3, with 9 bases lining up with TRBD2. The junction had 5 bases not matched to a gene; V was cut back by 6 bases and J by 4 bases. The germline V gene encodes CDR1 MNHEY and CDR2 SVGAGI. CDR3 size: 14 residues. The CDR3 nucleotides read TGTGCCAGCAGGCTAGCGGGGCAGCCAGATACGCAGTATTTT. Amino acid sequence: CASRLAGQPDTQYF.

The chain joins TRBV7-4 to TRBJ2-3; 8 bases match TRBD1. Germline assignment: CDR1 SGHVT and CDR2 SQSDAQ. This CDR3 contains 16 residues. Unmatched junction bases numbered 9, after V lost 5 bases and J lost 2 bases. CDR3 sequence reads: CASSKDRTGYTDTQYF. The CDR3 DNA reads TGTGCCAGCAGCAAAGACCGGACAGGGTACACAGATACGCAGTATTTT.

This clonotype was seen a few times. The rearrangement uses TRBV12-3 or TRBV12-4 and TRBJ2-2, with unresolved D. This CDR3 has 16 residues. V lost 7 bases to trimming and J lost 2 bases, with 17 bases between them. CDR3 loop: CASIHSNRKNTGELFF. In nucleotides, the CDR3 is TGTGCCAGCATTCACTCAAACAGAAAAAACACCGGGGAGCTGTTTTTT.

This clonotype was seen more than once but under ten times. The J gene is TRBJ2-1, the V gene TRBV7-9; 9 nucleotides line up with TRBD1. Losses at the gene ends were 6 bases for V and 0 bases for J; bases not matched to a gene: 12. The V gene's germline CDR1 is SEHNR and CDR2 FQNEAQ (reference sequence). CDR3 length: 18 amino acids. CDR3 amino acids: CASRQKNPDRGSYNEQFF. CDR3 coding DNA: TGTGCCAGCAGGCAAAAAAACCCGGACAGGGGCTCCTACAATGAGCAGTTCTTC.

The CDR3 sequence: CASSTGSRGISYEQYF. CDR3 in DNA: TGTGCCAGTAGTACTGGTAGTCGGGGGATCTCCTACGAGCAGTACTTC. The chain links TRBV19 to TRBJ2-7; a weak D match, TRBD2 (6 bases). Germline-derived CDR1 and CDR2 are LNHDA and SQIVND (reference sequence). V lost 4 bases and J lost 0, with 16 bases in between. The CDR3 consists of 16 residues.

V and J are TRBV5-5 and TRBJ2-7; 8 bases align to TRBD1. The CDR3 runs to 13 residues. Losses at the gene ends were 4 bases for V and 4 bases for J; bases not matched to a gene: 4. CDR1 and CDR2 (germline): SGHKS, YYEKEE (reference sequence). This CDR3 is CASSAWTGYEQYF. The CDR3 DNA is TGTGCCAGCAGCGCGTGGACAGGGTACGAGCAGTACTTC.

The chain employs TRBV20-1 and TRBJ2-7, with D hard to call. The germline gives CDR1 DFQATT, CDR2 SNEGSKA (reference sequence). The length of the CDR3 is 15 residues. V lost 0 bases and J lost 4, with 16 bases in between. The CDR3 DNA reads as TGCAGTGCTAGAGAACTTGGCAGGTTCGAGTACGAGCAGTACTTC. Its translation: CSARELGRFEYEQYF.

The table lists this clonotype with many counts. The rearrangement uses TRBV7-3 and TRBJ2-6, with 8 bases fitting TRBD1. V was pared by 4 bases and J by 2 bases, with 4 bases of the junction left unmatched. This CDR3 region has 16 residues. CDR1 SGHTA and CDR2 FQGTGA come from the germline V gene. The CDR3 DNA follows: TGTGCCAGCAGCTCCGGACAGGGACCTGGGGCCAACGTCCTGACTTTC. Protein product: CASSSGQGPGANVLTF.

The chain employs TRBV4-3 and TRBJ1-2; TRBD1 might be the D (5 bases). Germline-derived CDR1 and CDR2 are LGHNA and YSLEER. This CDR3 spans 17 amino acids. Deletions cut 0 bases from V and 8 bases from J, with 22 bases between. The CDR3 sequence: CASSQDRGTRVVGGYTF. CDR3 DNA sequence: TGCGCCAGCAGCCAAGATCGCGGGACCAGGGTCGTAGGAGGCTACACCTTC.